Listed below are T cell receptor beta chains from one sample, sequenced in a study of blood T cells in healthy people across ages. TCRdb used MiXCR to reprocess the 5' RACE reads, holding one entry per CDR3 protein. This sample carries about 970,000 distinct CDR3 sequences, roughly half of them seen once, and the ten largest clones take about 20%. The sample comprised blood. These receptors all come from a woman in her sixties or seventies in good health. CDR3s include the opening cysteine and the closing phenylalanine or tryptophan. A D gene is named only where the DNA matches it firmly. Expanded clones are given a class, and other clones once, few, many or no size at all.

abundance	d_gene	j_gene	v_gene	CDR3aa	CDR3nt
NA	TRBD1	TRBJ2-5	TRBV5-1	CASSTGVTQETQYF	TGCGCCAGCAGTACAGGGGTCACCCAAGAGACCCAGTACTTC
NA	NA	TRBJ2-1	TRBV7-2	CASSLSNNEQFF	TGTGCCAGCAGCTTGTCGAACAATGAGCAGTTCTTC
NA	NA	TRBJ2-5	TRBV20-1	CSAGTAHQETQYF	TGCAGTGCAGGGACGGCCCACCAAGAGACCCAGTACTTC
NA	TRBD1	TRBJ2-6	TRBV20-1	CSANRGLGANVLTF	TGCAGTGCTAACAGGGGGCTTGGGGCCAACGTCCTGACTTTC
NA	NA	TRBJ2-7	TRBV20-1	CSASPGTGTYEQYF	TGTAGTGCTAGTCCCGGGACGGGGACCTACGAGCAGTACTTC
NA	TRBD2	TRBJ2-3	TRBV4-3	CASSQEPPTSGRGTDTQYF	TGCGCCAGCAGCCAAGAACCGCCAACTAGCGGGAGAGGAACAGATACGCAGTATTTT
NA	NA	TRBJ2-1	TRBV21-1	CASSKVAPREFF	TGTGCCAGCAGCAAAGTGGCACCTAGGGAGTTCTTC
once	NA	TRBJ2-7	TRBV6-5	CASRGLGVNEQYF	TGTGCCAGCCGGGGCTTGGGAGTCAACGAGCAGTACTTC
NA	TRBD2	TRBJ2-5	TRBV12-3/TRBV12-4	CASSLTVAGLGETQYF	TGTGCCAGCAGCTTGACAGTAGCGGGTTTAGGAGAGACCCAGTACTTC
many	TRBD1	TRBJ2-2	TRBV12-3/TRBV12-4	CASSLKDRGPGELFF	TGTGCCAGCAGCCTGAAGGACAGGGGGCCCGGGGAGCTGTTTTTT
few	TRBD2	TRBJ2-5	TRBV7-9	CASSLGAGVLETQYF	TGTGCCAGCAGCTTAGGGGCGGGAGTGTTGGAGACCCAGTACTTC
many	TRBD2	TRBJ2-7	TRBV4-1	CASSLGTSGLYEQYF	TGCGCCAGCAGCCTCGGGACTAGCGGACTCTACGAGCAGTACTTC
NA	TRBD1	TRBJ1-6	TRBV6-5	CASSNLGTGPSPLHF	TGTGCCAGCAGCAACCTAGGGACAGGTCCCTCACCCCTCCACTTT
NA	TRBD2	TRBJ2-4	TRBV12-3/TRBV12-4	CACSLFREGNIQYF	TGTGCCTGCAGTTTATTTAGGGAGGGGAACATTCAGTACTTC
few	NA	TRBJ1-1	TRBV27	CASRYHGSTEAFF	TGTGCCAGCAGATATCACGGGTCCACTGAAGCTTTCTTT
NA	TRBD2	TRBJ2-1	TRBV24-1	CATSERPGLAGPSSYNEQFF	TGTGCCACCAGTGAAAGGCCGGGACTAGCGGGTCCAAGCTCCTACAATGAGCAGTTCTTC
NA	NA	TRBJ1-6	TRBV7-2	CASSLTAGRGSPLHF	TGTGCCAGCAGCTTAACGGCAGGGCGTGGGTCACCCCTCCACTTT
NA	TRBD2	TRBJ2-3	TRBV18	CASSLLRPGLVTTDTQYF	TGTGCCAGCTCACTGCTTAGACCGGGACTAGTTACCACAGATACGCAGTATTTT
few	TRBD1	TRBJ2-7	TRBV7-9	CASSLGTGGPSSYNEQYF	TGTGCCAGCAGCTTGGGGACAGGGGGTCCAAGCTCCTACAATGAGCAGTACTTC
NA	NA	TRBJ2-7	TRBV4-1	CASSQGFSSYEQYF	TGCGCCAGCAGCCAAGGGTTTAGCTCCTACGAGCAGTACTTC
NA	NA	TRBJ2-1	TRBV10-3	CATRPNENEQFF	TGTGCCACGCGCCCGAACGAAAATGAGCAGTTCTTC
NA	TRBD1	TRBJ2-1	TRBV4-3	CASSQDHGTGLSSYNEQFF	TGCGCCAGCAGCCAAGATCACGGGACAGGTCTAAGCTCCTACAATGAGCAGTTCTTC
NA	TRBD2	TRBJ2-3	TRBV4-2	CASSRLAANAADTQYF	TGTGCCAGCAGCCGACTAGCGGCGAACGCTGCAGATACGCAGTATTTT
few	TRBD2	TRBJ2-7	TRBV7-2	CASSLGSAGAYEQYF	TGTGCCAGCAGCTTAGGGTCAGCGGGAGCCTACGAGCAGTACTTC
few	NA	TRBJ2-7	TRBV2	CASSPPGTENYEQYF	TGTGCCAGCAGTCCGCCCGGGACGGAAAACTACGAGCAGTACTTC
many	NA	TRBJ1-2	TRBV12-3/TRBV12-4	CASSLTVYGYTF	TGTGCCAGCAGTTTGACGGTCTATGGCTACACCTTC
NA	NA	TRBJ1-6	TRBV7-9	CASREDSRSSYNSPLHF	TGTGCCAGCAGGGAAGACAGCAGGAGCTCCTATAATTCACCCCTCCACTTT
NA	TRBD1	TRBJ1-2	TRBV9	CASSGTGGTNYGYTF	TGTGCCAGCAGCGGTACAGGGGGCACGAACTATGGCTACACCTTC
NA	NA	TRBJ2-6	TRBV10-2	CASSPRRDPGANVLTF	TGCGCCAGCAGTCCCCGAAGAGACCCGGGGGCCAACGTCCTGACTTTC
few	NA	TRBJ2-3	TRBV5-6	CASSSQLDPRLLYF	TGTGCCAGCAGCTCCCAGTTGGACCCCCGGCTACTGTATTTT
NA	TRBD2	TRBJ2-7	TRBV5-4	CASSFRTSSYEQYF	TGTGCCAGCAGCTTTCGGACTAGCTCCTACGAGCAGTACTTC
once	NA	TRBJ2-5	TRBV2	CASSTWTGETQYF	TGTGCCAGCAGTACCTGGACGGGGGAGACCCAGTACTTC
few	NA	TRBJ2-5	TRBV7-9	CASSPVSETQYF	TGTGCCAGCAGCCCTGTCTCAGAGACCCAGTACTTC
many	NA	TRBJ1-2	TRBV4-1	CASSQDPLGATGYTF	TGCGCCAGCAGCCAAGACCCACTTGGGGCAACTGGCTACACCTTC
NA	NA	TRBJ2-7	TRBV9	CASSVGPDGEQYF	TGTGCCAGCAGCGTAGGGCCCGACGGGGAGCAGTACTTC
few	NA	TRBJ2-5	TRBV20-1	CSASSSQETQYF	TGCAGTGCTAGTTCTAGCCAAGAGACCCAGTACTTC
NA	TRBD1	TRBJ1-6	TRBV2	CASSDRGVAPLHF	TGTGCCAGCAGCGACAGGGGCGTTGCACCCCTCCACTTT
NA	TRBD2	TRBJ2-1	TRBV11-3	CASSLGTGGPNERFF	TGTGCCAGCAGCTTAGGGACGGGAGGGCCCAATGAGCGGTTCTTC
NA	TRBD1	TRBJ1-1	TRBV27	CASSPSTGVRTEAFF	TGTGCCAGCAGTCCCTCGACAGGGGTGAGGACTGAAGCTTTCTTT